This record covers a single T cell receptor beta chain. What it binds is not known. The sample is drawn from a study of shared clonotypes between healthy human individuals. Assay: immunoSEQ multiplex PCR; the TCRdb copy retains only in-frame clones and omits some. The sample lists 550,000 to 650,000 clones; around 96% were seen once. Terminally differentiated effector memory CD45RA+ cells were excluded from the naive CD8 cells, which were CD45RO-negative and positively selected for CCR7. The CDR3 is 14 residues long. CDR1 and CDR2 (germline): PRHDT, FYEKMQ (reference sequence). Trimming cost V 1 base and J 3 bases; bases outside gene matches: 1. Findings of the study overall: Lower generation probabilities were found for non-shared clonotypes than for those shared by all four donors.

The source is a woman in her thirties in good health. The chain employs TRBV13 and TRBJ1-1; 8 bases fit TRBD1. Sequencing was carried out using naive CD8+ T cells sorted from blood. CDR3 sequence: CASSLVDRDTEAFF. The CDR3 nucleotides read TGTGCCAGCAGCTTAGTGGACAGGGACACTGAAGCTTTCTTT.